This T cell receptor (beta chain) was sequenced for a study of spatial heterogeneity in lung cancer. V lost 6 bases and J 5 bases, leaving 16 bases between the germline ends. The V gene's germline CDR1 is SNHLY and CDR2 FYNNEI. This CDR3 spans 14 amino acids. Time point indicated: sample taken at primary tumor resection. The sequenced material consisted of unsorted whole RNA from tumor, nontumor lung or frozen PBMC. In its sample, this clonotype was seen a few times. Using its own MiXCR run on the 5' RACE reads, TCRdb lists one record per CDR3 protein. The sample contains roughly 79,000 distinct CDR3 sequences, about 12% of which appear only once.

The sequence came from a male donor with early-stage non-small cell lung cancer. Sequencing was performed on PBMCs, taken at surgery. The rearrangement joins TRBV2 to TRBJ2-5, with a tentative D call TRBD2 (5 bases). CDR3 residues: CASSHGQDFETQYF. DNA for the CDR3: TGTGCCAGCAGCCACGGGCAGGACTTTGAGACCCAGTACTTC.